The 7 T cell receptor beta chains in this list originate from one sample, sequenced in a study of blood T cell repertoires in COVID-19. Repertoires were generated with immunoSEQ multiplex PCR, while TCRdb's copy carries only in-frame clones and drops some. The sample includes around 260,000 clones, 80% to 90% seen only once; the top ten take 0.75% to 0.9%. Input material: peripheral blood. Source of these receptors: a man aged 25-45 years with acute or convalescent COVID-19.

The table lists this clone with a count of one. CDR3 in DNA: TGTGCCAGTAGTAAGTTTGGGGGGAAAGCTTTCTTT. This translates into CASSKFGGKAFF. V usage is TRBV19 and J usage is TRBJ1-1, with D possibly TRBD1 on 5 matching bases. This CDR3 has 12 amino acids. Trimming took 4 bases from V and 9 from J, leaving 12 bases between them. Germline V gene lookup returns CDR1 LNHDA and CDR2 SQIVND (reference sequence).

This chain joins TRBV27 and TRBJ2-3; D ambiguous. The CDR3 runs 15 residues. The germline V gene has CDR1 MNHEY and CDR2 SMNVEV (reference sequence). The ends were cut back, 6 bases at V and 3 bases at J, with 16 bases in the middle. CDR3 sequence: CASSSLFQLTDTQYF. Here the CDR3 DNA reads TGTGCCAGCAGCTCCTTATTCCAACTTACAGATACGCAGTATTTT.

The chain recombines TRBV7-2 with TRBJ1-1; perhaps TRBD1 as D (5 bases). Germline loops: CDR1 SGHTA, CDR2 FQGNSA. V was trimmed by 4 bases and J by 4 bases, leaving 16 bases between them. The CDR3 runs 15 residues. This chain's CDR3 is CASSSGYGGFTEAFF. The CDR3 DNA follows: TGTGCCAGCAGCTCCGGCTACGGGGGGTTCACTGAAGCTTTCTTT.

The J gene is TRBJ1-2, the V gene TRBV6-6; 10 nucleotides line up with TRBD1. Germline CDR1 reads MNHNY; CDR2 reads SVGAGI (reference sequence). Trimming at V came to 6 bases and at J to 8 bases, leaving 9 bases not matched to a gene. The CDR3 is made up of 14 amino acids. CDR3 loop: CASSPTGTGVGYTF. The CDR3 DNA sequence: TGTGCCAGCAGCCCAACCGGGACAGGGGTGGGCTACACCTTC.

V usage is TRBV10-1 and J usage is TRBJ2-7, with D possibly TRBD2 on 5 matching bases. The ends were cut back, 5 bases at V and 0 bases at J, with 11 bases in the middle. There are 14 residues in the CDR3. The germline CDR1 and CDR2 sequences are WNHNN and SYGVQD (reference sequence). The CDR3 sequence: CASSQDLNSYEQYF. The CDR3 DNA sequence: TGCGCCAGCAGTCAGGACTTAAACTCCTACGAGCAGTACTTC.

The CDR3 DNA reads TGTGCCTGGAGCGCCACAGGGATAAGAGAAAAACTGTTTTTT. Protein sequence: CAWSATGIREKLFF. V is TRBV30 and J is TRBJ1-4; possible D gene TRBD1, 6 bases. Germline assignment: CDR1 GTSNPN and CDR2 SVGIG (reference sequence). Deletions cut 3 bases from V and 8 bases from J, with 16 bases between. CDR3 size: 14 residues.

The rearrangement uses TRBV28 and TRBJ2-7; no firm D call. V shed 5 bases and J shed 4 bases, with 12 bases lying between them. Germline V lookup: CDR1 MDHEN, CDR2 SYDVKM. This CDR3 contains 13 residues. In DNA, the CDR3 is TGTGCCAGCAGTAAATTACAGCTTTACGAGCAGTACTTC. Translation: CASSKLQLYEQYF.